The entry below describes one T cell receptor beta chain. The antigen remains unidentified. This sample was included in a study of T cell responses to AZD1222 COVID-19 vaccine. Study findings and constraints: Most donors were white British, females outnumbered males, and clonal diversity was possibly underestimated. Mapped onto spike, vaccine-associated CD4 TCRs spanned it and were dominant at 160-218 and 743-854. In the spike-specific TCR repertoire, nearly half reportedly target unmutated variant regions. The study found Spike-specific TCR breadth and depth rose after two AZD1222 doses.

Repertoires were generated with immunoSEQ multiplex PCR, while TCRdb's copy carries only in-frame clones and drops some. The table records about 190,000 clones, about nine tenths of them present only once. The germline gives CDR1 LGHNA, CDR2 YSLEER. The CDR3 loop spans 14 amino acids. V was clipped by 4 bases and J by 8 bases, with 14 bases between them. The rearrangement joins TRBV4-3 to TRBJ1-4, with D tentatively TRBD1 (5 bases). The sample in question was peripheral blood, obtained on day 0 of AZD1222 vaccination. The sequence was collected from an adult in good health. CDR3 sequence (DNA): TGCGCCAGCAGCCTTAGGGAGGGGCGGGAAAAACTGTTTTTT. This codes for CASSLREGREKLFF.